The T cell receptor (beta chain) under discussion was sequenced for a study of blood T cell repertoires in COVID-19. Whole-study context: Samples representing acute and convalescent COVID-19 were sourced from the United States, Italy and Spain. Sources were T cells, B-cell-depleted T cells, or PBMCs; the material itself was cDNA or gDNA.

Per the original methods: The assay estimated nucleated cells by amplifying reference gene primers. This table comes from immunoSEQ multiplex PCR, and its TCRdb copy is limited to in-frame clones, with some not included. The V and J calls and clone size were taken over from that table, and D and trimming were inferred from the DNA. In the table there are a few hundred thousand clones, 84% of which are singletons. In terms of age and location, participants ranged from roughly 18 to 95 years and lived in 24 US areas. The sample consisted of PBMCs or T cells enriched from blood (not recorded which). This clonotype was sampled from a middle-aged woman who had recovered from COVID-19.

DNA for the CDR3: TGTGCCACCAGTGACCAGACTAGCGGGAGTGGTAATGAGCAGTTCTTC. It codes for CATSDQTSGSGNEQFF. This chain links TRBV24-1 with TRBJ2-1, with 12 bases that match TRBD2. The CDR3 runs 16 residues. Trimming removed 4 bases from V and 7 bases from J; junction bases left unmatched: 7. The germline gives CDR1 KGHDR, CDR2 SFDVKD.